Below are 24 T cell receptor beta chains sequenced from a single sample in a study of T-cell memory formation after mild COVID-19. TCRdb itself ran the 5' RACE reads through MiXCR, one entry per CDR3 protein. The repertoire has roughly 240,000 distinct CDR3 sequences, around 16% of them found once; the top ten carry 22%. Sequenced input: PBMCs or a T cell subset sorted from them (not recorded which). The receptors stem from a man aged 18 to 30 who had mild COVID-19 (a few samples of this study predate the infection). Cell type and time point are not known.

This clonotype was seen a handful of times. The chain carries TRBV4-3 and TRBJ2-2; TRBD1 matches at 8 bases. This CDR3 has 16 residues. Germline V gene data show CDR1 as LGHNA and CDR2 as YSLEER. V shed 0 bases, J shed 4 bases, and the junction held 4 bases outside the gene matches. The CDR3 DNA reads TGCGCCAGCAGCCAAGAAGCGGACAGGGTCACCGGGGAGCTGTTTTTT. Translated: CASSQEADRVTGELFF.

The J gene is TRBJ1-2, the V gene TRBV10-3; D is perhaps TRBD1 (5 bases). This CDR3 region has 14 residues. CDR1 is ENHRY, CDR2 SYGVKD, per germline. The V gene lost 3 bases and the J gene lost 3 bases, with 11 bases spanning the gap. CDR3 region: CAISDPQGYYGYTF. CDR3 in DNA: TGTGCCATCAGTGATCCCCAGGGCTACTATGGCTACACCTTC.

In its sample, this clonotype was seen a few times. CDR3 region: CASSLRQGFYNEQFF. CDR3 sequence (DNA): TGTGCCAGCAGCTTGAGACAGGGTTTCTACAATGAGCAGTTCTTC. The chain recombines TRBV11-1 with TRBJ2-1; the match to TRBD1 covers 7 bases. Germline loops: CDR1 SGHAT, CDR2 FQDESV (reference sequence). With V trimmed by 3 bases and J by 3 bases, 5 bases remained unmatched. This CDR3 spans 15 amino acids.

The rearrangement uses TRBV3-1 and TRBJ2-3; D may be TRBD2 (6 bases). This CDR3 contains 15 residues. Trimming took off 3 bases at V and 2 bases at J, with 12 bases between the two ends. The V gene's germline CDR1 is LGHDT and CDR2 YNNKEL (reference sequence). As DNA, the CDR3 is TGTGCCAGCAGCCATAATGCGGGGACCACAGATACGCAGTATTTT. It encodes CASSHNAGTTDTQYF.

The CDR3: CASSQSAGVEQYV. DNA for the CDR3: TGTGCCAGCAGTCAAAGCGCGGGGGTCGAGCAGTACGTC. This sequence joins TRBV6-2 or TRBV6-3 and TRBJ2-7; TRBD2 aligns across 7 bases. The trim removed 5 bases at V and 6 bases at J, leaving 7 bases unmatched. The CDR3 is 13 amino acids. Germline V gene lookup returns CDR1 MNHEY and CDR2 SVGEGT.

This clonotype has a count of ten or more. This chain connects TRBV5-1 to TRBJ2-7, with D maybe TRBD1 (6 bases). This CDR3 has 13 amino acids. V gave up 1 base and J gave up 5 bases, with 10 bases separating them. CDR1 SGHRS and CDR2 YFSETQ come from the germline V gene. In DNA, the CDR3 is TGCGCCAGCAGCTTGCGACCAGGGGACGAGCAGTACGTC. Translated: CASSLRPGDEQYV.

This clonotype was observed a few times. The rearrangement uses TRBV5-6 and TRBJ2-7, with D uncertain. Germline V lookup: CDR1 SGHDT, CDR2 YYEEEE. V was trimmed by 2 bases and J by 2 bases, leaving 5 bases between them. The CDR3 extends over 12 amino acids. CDR3 amino acids: CASSLATYEQYF. The CDR3 nucleotides are TGTGCCAGCAGCTTAGCAACCTACGAGCAGTACTTC.

The table lists this clonotype with a few counts. This chain connects TRBV7-2 to TRBJ1-1; unclear D gene. V was trimmed by 4 bases and J by 5 bases, leaving 23 bases between them. Germline CDR1 reads SGHTA; CDR2 reads FQGNSA. CDR3 length: 17 residues. The CDR3: CASSYRPGRLEGTEAFF. CDR3 in DNA: TGTGCCAGCAGCTACCGCCCGGGTAGACTGGAGGGAACTGAAGCTTTCTTT.

This chain uses TRBV4-1 with TRBJ2-5; possibly TRBD2 for D (7 bases). The ends were cut back, 5 bases at V and 3 bases at J, with 19 bases in the middle. There are 16 residues in the CDR3. CDR1 is MGHRA, CDR2 YSYEKL, per germline. CDR3 region: CASSDDDWGGKETQYF. The CDR3 bases are TGCGCCAGCAGCGATGACGACTGGGGGGGCAAAGAGACCCAGTACTTC.

This clonotype was counted ten times or more. CDR3 region: CASSESGGATDTQYF. DNA of the CDR3: TGTGCCAGCAGTGAAAGCGGGGGGGCCACAGATACGCAGTATTTT. The chain links TRBV6-4 to TRBJ2-3, with 10 positions matching TRBD2. Trimming took 3 bases from V and 2 from J; bases not matched to a gene: 2. The CDR3 consists of 15 residues. Germline CDR1 is MRHNA and CDR2 is SNTAGT.

The chain joins TRBV6-5 to TRBJ2-7, with 9 bases aligning to TRBD1. Per germline, CDR1 MNHEY and CDR2 SVGAGI. The CDR3 length is 13 residues. The V gene end was trimmed by 5 bases and the J gene end by 4 bases; junction bases not matched to a gene: 3. The CDR3 sequence is CASSKDRGYEQYF. DNA for the CDR3: TGTGCCAGCAGTAAAGACAGGGGGTACGAGCAGTACTTC.

This clonotype was recorded once. The chain links TRBV6-5 to TRBJ1-1; possibly TRBD1 for D (5 bases). CDR3 size: 12 residues. The V end lost 7 bases, the J end lost 3 bases, and 9 bases lay between the germline ends. Germline values: CDR1 MNHEY, CDR2 SVGAGI. The DNA of the CDR3 is TGTGCCAGCACCCAGGGAGACACTGAAGCTTTCTTT. Its protein is CASTQGDTEAFF.

The J gene is TRBJ2-5, the V gene TRBV6-5; TRBD1 matches 10 bases. The CDR3 spans 16 residues. Germline V gene lookup returns CDR1 MNHEY and CDR2 SVGAGI. J gave up 3 bases and V 5 bases, and 9 bases lay outside the gene matches. In DNA, the CDR3 is TGTGCCAGCAGTCAAGCCCCCGGGACAGGGGAAGAGACCCAGTACTTC. It encodes CASSQAPGTGEETQYF.

The genes are TRBV29-1 and TRBJ2-1; D is perhaps TRBD2 (5 bases). Germline values: CDR1 SQVTM, CDR2 ANQGSEA. Deletions cut 2 bases from V and 7 bases from J, with 9 bases between. The CDR3 runs to 12 residues. The CDR3 loop reads CSVERGRNEQFF. The DNA of the CDR3 is TGCAGCGTTGAACGGGGTCGTAATGAGCAGTTCTTC.

The J gene is TRBJ1-2, the V gene TRBV12-3 or TRBV12-4, with D unclear. Between the trimmed V and J ends, which lost 3 bases and 6 bases, there was a span of 14 bases. The CDR3 extends over 14 amino acids. The CDR3 DNA reads as TGTGCCAGCAGTTTTATAGGGATCCCCGATGGCTACACCTTC. Amino acids: CASSFIGIPDGYTF.

The chain is built from TRBV11-2 and TRBJ2-3; D perhaps matches TRBD2 (6 bases). This CDR3 is built from 14 residues. V lost 5 bases and J lost 0, with 9 bases in between. Germline CDR1 reads SGHAT; CDR2 reads FQNNGV. CDR3 nucleotide sequence: TGTGCCAGCAGCGTTAGCGGAAGCACAGATACGCAGTATTTT. Translated: CASSVSGSTDTQYF.

This chain uses TRBV7-9 with TRBJ1-2; 7 bases agree with TRBD1. The V and J ends lost 3 bases and 1 base, in that order; junction bases with no gene match: 8. The germline CDR1 and CDR2 sequences are SEHNR and FQNEAQ (reference sequence). This CDR3 region has 16 residues. CDR3: CASSFLGTEDNYGYTF. The CDR3, as DNA: TGTGCCAGCAGCTTCCTTGGGACAGAAGATAACTATGGCTACACCTTC.

This clonotype was recorded at least ten times. V is TRBV14 and J is TRBJ2-1; 8 bases align to TRBD1. The CDR3 loop spans 12 amino acids. Germline loops: CDR1 SGHDN, CDR2 FVKESK. With V trimmed by 6 bases and J by 7 bases, 2 bases remained unmatched. The CDR3 loop reads CASSRQGNEQFF. As DNA, the CDR3 is TGTGCCAGCAGTCGACAGGGGAATGAGCAGTTCTTC.

The CDR3 DNA sequence: TGTGCCAGCAGTTACCTCTTTAGCGGGGGGACTTATGAGCAGTTCTTC. Its protein is CASSYLFSGGTYEQFF. This chain joins TRBV6-2 or TRBV6-3 and TRBJ2-1; 10 nucleotides match TRBD2. The CDR3 sequence is 16 residues long. Unmatched junction bases numbered 9, after V lost 2 bases and J lost 8 bases. From germline, CDR1 is MNHEY and CDR2 SVGEGT.

A few counts support this clonotype. This chain's CDR3 is CASSPTTGSYNEQFF. The CDR3, as DNA: TGTGCCAGCAGCCCTACGACAGGGTCCTACAATGAGCAGTTCTTC. J is TRBJ2-1 and V is TRBV7-6; 7 nucleotides match TRBD1. Germline CDR1 is SGHVS and CDR2 is FNYEAQ. This CDR3 spans 15 amino acids. With V trimmed by 5 bases and J by 1 base, 5 bases remained unmatched.

The chain links TRBV5-1 to TRBJ2-3; D gene unclear. V was pared by 4 bases and J by 5 bases, with 8 bases between. Germline lookup yields CDR1 SGHRS and CDR2 YFSETQ. The CDR3 has 12 residues. The CDR3 nucleotides read TGCGCCAGCAGCCTGTCTGAAGATACGCAGTATTTT. It is translated as CASSLSEDTQYF.

V usage is TRBV12-3 or TRBV12-4 and J usage is TRBJ2-5; D perhaps matches TRBD1 (6 bases). V lost 6 bases and J 10 bases, leaving 21 bases between the germline ends. The CDR3 runs to 14 residues. CDR3 sequence: CASSSRGAVLDQYF. DNA for the CDR3: TGTGCCAGCAGCTCCAGGGGAGCCGTCCTGGACCAGTACTTC.

The chain combines TRBV12-3 or TRBV12-4 with TRBJ2-1; D is perhaps TRBD1 or TRBD2 (5 bases each). This CDR3 contains 18 residues. V was cut by 7 bases and J by 0 bases, with 22 bases left in between. The CDR3 reads CASTTSGTPVSSYNEQFF. The CDR3 DNA reads as TGTGCCAGCACTACTTCTGGGACGCCGGTGAGCTCCTACAATGAGCAGTTCTTC.

The sample holds many counts of this clonotype. This rearrangement joins TRBV4-1 to TRBJ2-6; D might be TRBD2 (6 bases). Per germline, CDR1 MGHRA and CDR2 YSYEKL. Deletions cut 0 bases from V and 2 bases from J, with 8 bases between. The CDR3 runs to 16 residues. This chain's CDR3 is CASSQDWRAGANVLTF. The CDR3, as DNA: TGCGCCAGCAGCCAAGATTGGAGGGCTGGGGCCAACGTCCTGACTTTC.